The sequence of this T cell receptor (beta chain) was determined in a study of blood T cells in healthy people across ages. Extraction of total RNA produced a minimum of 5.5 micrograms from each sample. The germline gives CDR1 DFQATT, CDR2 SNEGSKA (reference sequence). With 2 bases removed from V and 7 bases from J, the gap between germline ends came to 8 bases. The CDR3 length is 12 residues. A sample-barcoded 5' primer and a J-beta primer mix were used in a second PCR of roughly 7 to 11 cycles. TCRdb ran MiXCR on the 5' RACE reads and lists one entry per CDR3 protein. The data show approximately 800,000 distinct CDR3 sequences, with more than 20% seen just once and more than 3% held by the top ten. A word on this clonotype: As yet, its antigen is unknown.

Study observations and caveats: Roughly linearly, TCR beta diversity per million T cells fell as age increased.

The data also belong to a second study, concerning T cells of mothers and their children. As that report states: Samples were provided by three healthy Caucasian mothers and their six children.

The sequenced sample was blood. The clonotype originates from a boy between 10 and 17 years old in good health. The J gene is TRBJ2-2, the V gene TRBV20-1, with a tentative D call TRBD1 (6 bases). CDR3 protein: CSARRGHGELFF. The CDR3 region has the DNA TGCAGTGCTAGAAGGGGACACGGGGAGCTGTTTTTT.